This entry concerns a single T cell receptor (beta chain). This CDR3 contains 15 residues. Time point denoted: peripheral blood 6 weeks after treatment start. The assay was immunoSEQ multiplex PCR, and TCRdb's table has in-frame clones only and misses some. This sample has tens of thousands of clones, with 82% found just once. This sample was included in a study of PD-L1 blockade in urothelial cancer. The wider study: Patients with male sex and bladder-origin urothelial cancer accounted for twenty-five of 29 enrolled.

This clonotype was sampled from a man aged 65-85 years with urothelial cancer. Here the sequenced sample was PBMCs, taken around atezolizumab (anti-PD-L1) treatment. V usage is TRBV21-1 and J usage is TRBJ2-1; the table's D call, TRBD2, has no DNA check behind it. TRBV21-1 is shown as a pseudogene. In DNA form, the CDR3 reads TGTGCCAGCAGCAAAGTAGGGGGAGGGTACAATGAGCAGTTCTTC. As protein: CASSKVGGGYNEQFF.